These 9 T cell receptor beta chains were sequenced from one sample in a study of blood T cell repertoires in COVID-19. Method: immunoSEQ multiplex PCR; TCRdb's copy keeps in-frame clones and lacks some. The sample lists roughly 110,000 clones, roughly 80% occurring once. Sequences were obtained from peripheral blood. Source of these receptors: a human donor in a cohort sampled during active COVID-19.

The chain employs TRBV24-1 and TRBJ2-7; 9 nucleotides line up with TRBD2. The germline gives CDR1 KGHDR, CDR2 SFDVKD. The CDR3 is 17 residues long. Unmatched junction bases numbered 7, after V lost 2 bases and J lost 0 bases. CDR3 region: CATSDSPTSGTSYEQYF. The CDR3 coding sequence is TGTGCCACCAGTGATTCCCCGACTAGCGGTACCTCCTACGAGCAGTACTTC.

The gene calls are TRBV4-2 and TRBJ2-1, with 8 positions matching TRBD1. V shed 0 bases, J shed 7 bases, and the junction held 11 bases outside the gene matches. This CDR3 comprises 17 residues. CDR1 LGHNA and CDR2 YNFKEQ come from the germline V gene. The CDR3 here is CASSQDMGPGGANEQFF. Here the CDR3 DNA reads TGTGCCAGCAGCCAAGATATGGGCCCAGGGGGCGCGAATGAGCAGTTCTTC.

The CDR3 loop is CASSAGRQGYEQYF. The DNA for the CDR3 is TGTGCCAGCAGCGCAGGACGACAGGGCTACGAGCAGTACTTC. This chain connects TRBV9 to TRBJ2-7; 7 nucleotides align to TRBD1. After removal of 3 bases from V and 3 bases from J, the junction contained 6 bases not matched to a gene. From germline, CDR1 is SGDLS and CDR2 YYNGEE. The CDR3 has 14 amino acids.

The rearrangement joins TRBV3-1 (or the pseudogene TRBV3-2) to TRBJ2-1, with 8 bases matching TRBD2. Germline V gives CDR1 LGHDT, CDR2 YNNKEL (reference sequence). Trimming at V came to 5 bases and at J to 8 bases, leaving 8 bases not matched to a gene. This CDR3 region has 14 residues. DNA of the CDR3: TGTGCCAGCAGCTTACGAACCGGGGGGGATGAGCAGTTCTTC. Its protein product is CASSLRTGGDEQFF.

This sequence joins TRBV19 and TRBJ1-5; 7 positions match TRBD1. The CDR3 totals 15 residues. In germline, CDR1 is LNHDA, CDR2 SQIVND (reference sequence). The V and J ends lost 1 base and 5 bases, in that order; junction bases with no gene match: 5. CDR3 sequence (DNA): TGTGCCAGTAGTATAGGTCGTACAGGGGATCAGCCCCAGCATTTT. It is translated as CASSIGRTGDQPQHF. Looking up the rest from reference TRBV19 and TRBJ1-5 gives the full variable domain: DGGITQSPKYLFRKEGQNVTLSCEQNLNHDAMYWYRQDPGQGLRLIYYSQIVNDFQKGDIAEGYSVSREKKESFPLTVTSAQKNPTAFYLCASSIGRTGDQPQHFGDGTRLSIL.

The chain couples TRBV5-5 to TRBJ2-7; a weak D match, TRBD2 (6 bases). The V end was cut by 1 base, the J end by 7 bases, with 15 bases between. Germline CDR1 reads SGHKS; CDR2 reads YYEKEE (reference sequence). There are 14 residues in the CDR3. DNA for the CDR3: TGTGCCAGCAGCTTGTTAAACCTTCGGGGGGAGCAGTACTTC. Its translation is CASSLLNLRGEQYF.

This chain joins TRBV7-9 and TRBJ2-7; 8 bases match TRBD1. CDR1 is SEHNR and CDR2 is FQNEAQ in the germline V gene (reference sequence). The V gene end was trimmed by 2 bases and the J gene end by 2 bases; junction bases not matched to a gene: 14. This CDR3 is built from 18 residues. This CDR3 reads CASSLLSGTGPSPYEQYF. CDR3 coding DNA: TGTGCCAGCAGCTTACTCTCGGGGACAGGCCCAAGCCCCTACGAGCAGTACTTC.

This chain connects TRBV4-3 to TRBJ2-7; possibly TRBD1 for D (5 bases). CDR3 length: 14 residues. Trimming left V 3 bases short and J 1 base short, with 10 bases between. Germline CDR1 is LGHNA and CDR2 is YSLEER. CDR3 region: CASSHGQGSYEQYF. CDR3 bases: TGCGCCAGCAGCCATGGTCAGGGATCCTACGAGCAGTACTTC.

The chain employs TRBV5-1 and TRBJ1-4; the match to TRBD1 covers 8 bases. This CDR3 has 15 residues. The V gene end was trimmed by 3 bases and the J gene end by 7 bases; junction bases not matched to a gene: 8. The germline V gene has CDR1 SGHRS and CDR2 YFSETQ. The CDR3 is CASSWLAGGGEKLFF. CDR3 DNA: TGCGCCAGCAGCTGGCTGGCAGGGGGCGGTGAAAAACTGTTTTTT.